The sequence of this T cell receptor beta chain was determined in a study of blood T cell repertoires in COVID-19 (dated by TCRdb to about 2020). Regarding the research as a whole: Collaborator samples came from the United States, Italy and Spain and covered acute and convalescent phases of COVID-19. The prospective study material was composed of cDNA or gDNA derived from T cells, B-cell-depleted T cells, or PBMCs. Subjects who had been exposed to COVID-19, were actively infected with it, or had recovered from it provided the deeply sampled blood TCRbeta repertoires that made up the dataset. The repertoires were made available in a free public database intended to serve as a resource for research on the immune response to SARS-CoV-2. Samples were obtained from the ongoing ImmuneRACE study (first 160 participants) and from 1,254 subjects provided by 6 global collaborators. Nearly every sample came with metadata listing a de-identified subject ID, COVID-19 status, age in years and sex. HLA class I and class II types, where available, came from metadata supplied by the sample provider rather than from assay-based typing.

Each collaborating institution followed its own protocols to collect whole blood in K2EDTA tubes. For TCRbeta analysis, collaborators shipped samples in one of three forms: frozen whole blood, isolated PBMCs, or DNA extracted from either of those sample types. Regarding this clone: The target of this receptor is not known. No clone much larger than this one lies a single base away; base qualities are absent.

TCRbeta CDR3 regions were amplified from genomic DNA using the immunoSEQ Assay, a bias-controlled multiplex PCR. Under the source paper's analysis protocol: Nucleated cell counts per sample were estimated from amplification of reference gene primers within the assay. Sequence reads were collapsed and filtered to measure the absolute abundance of every unique TCRbeta CDR3 rearrangement. Productive Simpson clonality was computed per sample as the square root of Simpson's diversity index over productive rearrangements. TCRdb limited this immuneACCESS table to in-frame rearrangements with V and J called. A share of clones is missing; checked studies link under half to unresolved V genes, and the rest is unexplained. Clone size and V and J calls were adopted from that table, with D and trimming inferred from the DNA. Recorded for this sample are about 15,000 clones; approximately 88% of them occurred a single time. Roughly 17% of the sample is in the top ten clones.

The study at large found these results: The amount of clinical and demographic metadata varied by source and participant and was provided uncurated.

V loses 6 bases, J loses 3 bases, and the germline ends lie 18 bases apart. CDR1 and CDR2 (SEHNR, FQNEAQ) derive from the germline V gene (reference sequence). The CDR3 runs 17 amino acids, cysteine and phenylalanine included. The only DNA kept is the CDR3, 51 bases in frame from the first base. Material: peripheral blood. The receptor chain draws on TRBV7-9 and TRBJ2-6; matching of 5 bases hints at TRBD1 as the D gene. The sequence was obtained from a human donor with active COVID-19. The donor label of this sample is uncertain. The CDR3 has the sequence CASRRNPGYNGANVLTF. DNA sequence: TGTGCCAGCAGACGTAATCCAGGGTACAATGGGGCCAACGTCCTGACTTTC. Reference TRBV7-9 and TRBJ2-6 genes cover what lies past the CDR3, so the full variable domain is DTGVSQNPRHKITKRGQNVTFRCDPISEHNRLYWYRQTLGQGPEFLTYFQNEAQLEKSRLLSDRFSAERPKGSFSTLEIQRTEQGDSAMYLCASRRNPGYNGANVLTFGAGSRLTVL.